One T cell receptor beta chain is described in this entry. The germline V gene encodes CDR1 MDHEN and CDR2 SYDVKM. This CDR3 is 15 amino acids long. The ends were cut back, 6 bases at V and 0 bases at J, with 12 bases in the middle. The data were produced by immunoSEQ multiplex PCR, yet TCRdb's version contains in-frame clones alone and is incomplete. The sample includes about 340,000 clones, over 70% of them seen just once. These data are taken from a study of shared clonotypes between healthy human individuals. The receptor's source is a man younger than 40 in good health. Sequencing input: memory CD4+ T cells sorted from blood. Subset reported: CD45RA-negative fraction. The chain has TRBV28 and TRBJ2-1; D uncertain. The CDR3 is CASSLDKISYNEQFF. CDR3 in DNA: TGTGCCAGCAGCTTAGACAAGATCTCCTACAATGAGCAGTTCTTC.